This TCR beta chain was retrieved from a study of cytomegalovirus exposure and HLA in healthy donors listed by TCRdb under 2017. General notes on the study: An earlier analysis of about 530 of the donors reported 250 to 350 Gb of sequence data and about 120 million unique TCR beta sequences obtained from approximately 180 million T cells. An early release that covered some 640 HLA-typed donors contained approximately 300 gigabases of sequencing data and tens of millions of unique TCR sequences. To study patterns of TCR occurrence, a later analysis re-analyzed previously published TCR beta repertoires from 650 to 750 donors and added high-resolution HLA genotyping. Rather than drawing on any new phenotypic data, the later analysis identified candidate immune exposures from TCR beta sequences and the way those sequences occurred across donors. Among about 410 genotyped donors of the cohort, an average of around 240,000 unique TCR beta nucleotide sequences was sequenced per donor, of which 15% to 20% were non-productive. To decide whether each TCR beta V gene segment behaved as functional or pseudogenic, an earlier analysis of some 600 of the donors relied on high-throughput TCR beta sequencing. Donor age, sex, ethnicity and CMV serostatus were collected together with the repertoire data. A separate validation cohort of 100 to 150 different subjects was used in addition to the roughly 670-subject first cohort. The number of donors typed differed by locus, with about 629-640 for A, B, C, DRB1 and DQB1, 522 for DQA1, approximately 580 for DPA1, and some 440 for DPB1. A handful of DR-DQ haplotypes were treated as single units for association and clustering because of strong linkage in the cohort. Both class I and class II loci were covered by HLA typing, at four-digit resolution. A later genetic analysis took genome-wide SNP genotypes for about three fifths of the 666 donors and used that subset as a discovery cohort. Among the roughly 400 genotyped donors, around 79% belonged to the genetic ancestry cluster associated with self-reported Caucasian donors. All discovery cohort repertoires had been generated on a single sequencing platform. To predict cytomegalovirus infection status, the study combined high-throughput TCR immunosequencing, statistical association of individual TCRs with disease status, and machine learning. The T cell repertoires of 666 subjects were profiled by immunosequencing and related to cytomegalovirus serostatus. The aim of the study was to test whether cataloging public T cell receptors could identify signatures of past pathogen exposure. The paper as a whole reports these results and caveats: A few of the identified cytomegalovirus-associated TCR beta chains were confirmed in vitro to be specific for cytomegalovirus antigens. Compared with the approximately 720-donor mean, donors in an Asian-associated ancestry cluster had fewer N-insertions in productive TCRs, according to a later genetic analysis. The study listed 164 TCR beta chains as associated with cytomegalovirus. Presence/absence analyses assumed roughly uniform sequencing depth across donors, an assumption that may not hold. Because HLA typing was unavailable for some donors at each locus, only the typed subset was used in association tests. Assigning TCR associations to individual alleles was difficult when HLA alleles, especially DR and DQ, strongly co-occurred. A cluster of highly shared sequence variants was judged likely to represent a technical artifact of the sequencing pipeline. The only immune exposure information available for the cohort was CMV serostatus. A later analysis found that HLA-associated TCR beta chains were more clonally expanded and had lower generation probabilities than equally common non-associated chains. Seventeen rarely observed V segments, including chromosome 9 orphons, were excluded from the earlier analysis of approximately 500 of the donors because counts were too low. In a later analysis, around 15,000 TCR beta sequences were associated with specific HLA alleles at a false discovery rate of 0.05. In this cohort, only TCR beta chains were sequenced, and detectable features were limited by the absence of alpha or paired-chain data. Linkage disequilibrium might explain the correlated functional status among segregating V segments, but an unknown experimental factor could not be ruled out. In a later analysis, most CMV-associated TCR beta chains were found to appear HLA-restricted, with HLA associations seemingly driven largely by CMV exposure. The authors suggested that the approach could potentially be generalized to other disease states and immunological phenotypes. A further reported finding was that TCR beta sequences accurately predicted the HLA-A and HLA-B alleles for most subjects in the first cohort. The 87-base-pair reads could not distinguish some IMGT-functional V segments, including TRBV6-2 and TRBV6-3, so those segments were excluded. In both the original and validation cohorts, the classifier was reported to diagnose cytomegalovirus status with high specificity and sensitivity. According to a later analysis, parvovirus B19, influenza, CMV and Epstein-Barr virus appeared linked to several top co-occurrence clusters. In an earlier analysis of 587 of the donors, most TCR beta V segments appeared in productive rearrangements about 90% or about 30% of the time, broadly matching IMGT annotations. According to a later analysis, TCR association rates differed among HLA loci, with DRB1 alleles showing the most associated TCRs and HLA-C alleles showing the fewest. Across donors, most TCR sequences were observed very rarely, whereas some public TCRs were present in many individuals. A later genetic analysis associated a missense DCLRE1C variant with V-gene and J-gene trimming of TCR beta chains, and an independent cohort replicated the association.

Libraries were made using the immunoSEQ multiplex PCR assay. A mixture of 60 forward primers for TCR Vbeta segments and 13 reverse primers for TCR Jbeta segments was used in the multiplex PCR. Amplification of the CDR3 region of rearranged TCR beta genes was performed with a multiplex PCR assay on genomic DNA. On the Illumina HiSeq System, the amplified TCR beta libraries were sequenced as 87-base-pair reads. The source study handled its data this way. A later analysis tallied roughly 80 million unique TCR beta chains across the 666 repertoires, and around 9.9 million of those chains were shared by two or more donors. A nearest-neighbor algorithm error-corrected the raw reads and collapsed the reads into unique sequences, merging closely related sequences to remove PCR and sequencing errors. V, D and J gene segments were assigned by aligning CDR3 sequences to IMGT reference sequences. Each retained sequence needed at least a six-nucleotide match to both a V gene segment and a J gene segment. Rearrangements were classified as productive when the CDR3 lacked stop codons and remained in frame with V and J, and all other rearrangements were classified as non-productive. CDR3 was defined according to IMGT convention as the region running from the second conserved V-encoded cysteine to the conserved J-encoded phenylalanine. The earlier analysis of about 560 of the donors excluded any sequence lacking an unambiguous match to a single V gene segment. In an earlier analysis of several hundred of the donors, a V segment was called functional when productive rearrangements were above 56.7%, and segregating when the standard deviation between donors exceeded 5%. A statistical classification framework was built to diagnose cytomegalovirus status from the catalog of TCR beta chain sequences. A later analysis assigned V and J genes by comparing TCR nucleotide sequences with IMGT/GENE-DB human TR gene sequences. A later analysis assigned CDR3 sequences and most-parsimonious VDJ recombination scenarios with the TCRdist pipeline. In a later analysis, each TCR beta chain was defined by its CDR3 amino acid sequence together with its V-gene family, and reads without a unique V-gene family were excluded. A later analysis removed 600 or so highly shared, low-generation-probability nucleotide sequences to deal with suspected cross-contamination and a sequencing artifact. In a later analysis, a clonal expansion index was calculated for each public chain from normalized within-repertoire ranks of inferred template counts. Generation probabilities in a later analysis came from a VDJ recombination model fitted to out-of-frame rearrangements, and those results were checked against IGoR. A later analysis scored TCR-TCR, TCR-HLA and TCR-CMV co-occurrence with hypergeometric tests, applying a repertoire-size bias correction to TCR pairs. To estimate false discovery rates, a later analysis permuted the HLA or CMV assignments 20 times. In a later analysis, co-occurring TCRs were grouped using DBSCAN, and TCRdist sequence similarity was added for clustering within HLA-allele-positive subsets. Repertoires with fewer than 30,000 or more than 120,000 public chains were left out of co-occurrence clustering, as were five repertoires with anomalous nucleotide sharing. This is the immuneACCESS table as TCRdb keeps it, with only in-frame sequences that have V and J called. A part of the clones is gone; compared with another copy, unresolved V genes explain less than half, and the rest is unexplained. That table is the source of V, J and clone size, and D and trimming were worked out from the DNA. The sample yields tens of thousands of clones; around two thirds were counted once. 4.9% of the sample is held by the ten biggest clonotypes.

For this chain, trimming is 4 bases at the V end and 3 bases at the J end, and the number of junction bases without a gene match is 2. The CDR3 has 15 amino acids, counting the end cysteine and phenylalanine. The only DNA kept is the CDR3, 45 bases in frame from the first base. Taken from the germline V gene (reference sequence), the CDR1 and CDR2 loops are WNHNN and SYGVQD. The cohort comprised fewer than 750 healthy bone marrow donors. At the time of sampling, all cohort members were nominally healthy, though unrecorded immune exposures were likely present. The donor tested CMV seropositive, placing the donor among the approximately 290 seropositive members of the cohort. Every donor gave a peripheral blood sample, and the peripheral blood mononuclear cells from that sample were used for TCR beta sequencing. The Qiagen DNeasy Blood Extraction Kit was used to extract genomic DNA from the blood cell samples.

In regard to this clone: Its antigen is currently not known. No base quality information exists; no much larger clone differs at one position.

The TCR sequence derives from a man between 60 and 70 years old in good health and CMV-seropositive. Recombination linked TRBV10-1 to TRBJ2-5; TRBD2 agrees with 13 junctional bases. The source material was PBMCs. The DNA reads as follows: TGCGCCAGCAGTGCGGGACTAGCGGGGAAAGAGACCCAGTACTTC. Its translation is CASSAGLAGKETQYF.